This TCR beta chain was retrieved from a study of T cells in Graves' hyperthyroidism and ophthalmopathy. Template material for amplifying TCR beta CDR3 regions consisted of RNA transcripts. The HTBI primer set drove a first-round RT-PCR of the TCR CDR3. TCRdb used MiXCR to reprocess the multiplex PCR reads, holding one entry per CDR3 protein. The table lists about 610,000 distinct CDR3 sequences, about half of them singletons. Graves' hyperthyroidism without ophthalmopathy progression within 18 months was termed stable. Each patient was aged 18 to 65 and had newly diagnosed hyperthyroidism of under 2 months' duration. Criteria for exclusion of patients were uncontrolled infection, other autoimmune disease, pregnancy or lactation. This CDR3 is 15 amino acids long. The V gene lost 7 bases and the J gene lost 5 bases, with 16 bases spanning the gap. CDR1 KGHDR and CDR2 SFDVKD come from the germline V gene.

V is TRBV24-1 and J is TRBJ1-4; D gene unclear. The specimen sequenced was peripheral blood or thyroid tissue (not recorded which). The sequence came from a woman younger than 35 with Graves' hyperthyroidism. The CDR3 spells CATSARDSYNEKLFF. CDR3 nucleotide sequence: TGTGCCACCAGCGCTAGGGATTCCTACAATGAAAAACTGTTTTTT.